These 27 T cell receptor beta chains came from one sample sequenced in a study of STAT3 mutations in large granular lymphocyte leukemia. Whole-study findings and limits: At least one immunodominant TCR beta clonotype appeared in every T-cell large granular lymphocyte leukemia patient.

Generated by immunoSEQ multiplex PCR, the TCRdb table keeps only in-frame clones and is missing some. Of 8,800 or so clones listed, roughly nine tenths are singletons. These receptors have no known antigen. Sample: peripheral blood mononuclear cells. The receptors stem from a man aged 55 to 70 with T-cell large granular lymphocyte leukemia. Some clones in this sample may be carry-over from other donors' samples.

CDR3 sequence (DNA): TGCGCCAGCACGCTCCTACAGGGGGGTAATTCACCCCTCCACTTT. The encoded protein is CASTLLQGGNSPLHF. This chain uses TRBV5-1 with TRBJ1-6; 8 bases match TRBD1. The CDR3 has 15 residues. The V and J ends lost 6 bases and 6 bases, in that order; junction bases with no gene match: 8. Germline CDR1 SGHRS, CDR2 YFSETQ.

The chain is built from TRBV7-9 and TRBJ2-2; D not resolved. The CDR3 has 16 residues. In germline, CDR1 is SEHNR, CDR2 FQNEAQ (reference sequence). V lost 5 bases to trimming and J lost 6 bases, with 19 bases between them. This CDR3 is CASSPSRVGIPGELFF. CDR3 sequence (DNA): TGTGCCAGCAGCCCTTCTAGGGTAGGGATTCCCGGGGAGCTGTTTTTT.

CDR3 DNA: TGCGCCAGCAGCTTGGTGGCAGACCTTGAAGCTTTCTTT. This encodes CASSLVADLEAFF. The V call is TRBV5-1, the J call TRBJ1-1; D gene unclear. Trimming stripped 0 bases from V and 7 bases from J, with 10 bases between. Germline-derived CDR1 and CDR2 are SGHRS and YFSETQ. The CDR3 contains 13 residues.

The chain combines TRBV5-1 with TRBJ2-5; 8 bases line up with TRBD1. The CDR3 loop spans 13 amino acids. Trimming cost V 6 bases and J 3 bases; bases outside gene matches: 4. From germline, CDR1 is SGHRS and CDR2 YFSETQ. CDR3 bases: TGCGCCAGCACCCCGACAGGGGAAGAGACCCAGTACTTC. Translating it yields CASTPTGEETQYF.

CDR3 nucleotide sequence: TGTGCAAGTCGCCCTCCCAGACACGAGCAGTACTTC. As protein: CASRPPRHEQYF. This chain links TRBV12-2 with TRBJ2-7. TRBV12-2 is a documented pseudogene. The CDR3 covers 12 residues.

This clone was recorded a few times. The rearrangement uses TRBV5-4 and TRBJ2-7; 9 bases match TRBD2. With 3 bases clipped from V and 7 bases from J, the junction kept 11 bases outside the gene matches. The germline V gene has CDR1 SGHNT and CDR2 YYREEE (reference sequence). The CDR3 runs 15 residues. For the CDR3, the DNA is TGTGCCAGCAGCTCGTTGCGGGAGGGCCTGGGAGAGCAGTACTTC. Protein sequence: CASSSLREGLGEQYF.

A single count supports this clone. The rearrangement uses TRBV20-1 and TRBJ2-1; no reliable D call. V was shortened by 1 base and J by 5 bases, with 3 bases between the two germline ends. Germline values: CDR1 DFQATT, CDR2 SNEGSKA (reference sequence). The CDR3 is 11 amino acids. CDR3 residues: CSARGHNEQFF. Written as DNA, the CDR3 is TGCAGTGCTAGAGGACACAATGAGCAGTTCTTC.

The chain recombines TRBV10-3 with TRBJ2-3; 12 bases agree with TRBD2. This CDR3 has 18 amino acids. V was clipped by 0 bases and J by 0 bases; unmatched bases: 4. CDR1 ENHRY and CDR2 SYGVKD come from the germline V gene. DNA of the CDR3: TGTGCCATCAGTGAGTCCTGGACTAGCGGGACTAGCACAGATACGCAGTATTTT. Protein product: CAISESWTSGTSTDTQYF.

This rearrangement joins TRBV5-6 to TRBJ2-3; maybe TRBD2 (6 bases). Germline V lookup: CDR1 SGHDT, CDR2 YYEEEE. The CDR3 length is 17 residues. Trimming left V 2 bases short and J 0 bases short, with 16 bases between. The CDR3 bases are TGTGCCAGCAGCTTCGGGGGTAGTCGCCTTAGCACAGATACGCAGTATTTT. Translating it yields CASSFGGSRLSTDTQYF.

The genes are TRBV7-9 and TRBJ2-7, with TRBD2 identical over 8 bases. The J segment lost 7 bases and the V segment lost 3 bases, leaving 8 bases of the junction unmatched. The CDR3 is made up of 14 amino acids. CDR1 and CDR2 from the germline V gene are SEHNR and FQNEAQ (reference sequence). Written as DNA, the CDR3 is TGTGCCAGCAGCTTTAGCGGGGCCCTCGGGGAGCAGTACTTC. Translating it yields CASSFSGALGEQYF. Complete variable domain (other parts from reference TRBV7-9 and TRBJ2-7): DTGVSQNPRHKITKRGQNVTFRCDPISEHNRLYWYRQTLGQGPEFLTYFQNEAQLEKSRLLSDRFSAERPKGSFSTLEIQRTEQGDSAMYLCASSFSGALGEQYFGPGTRLTVT.

The genes are TRBV7-3 and TRBJ2-2, with D perhaps matching TRBD1 (5 bases). Trimming stripped 5 bases from V and 1 base from J, with 8 bases between. The germline V gene encodes CDR1 SGHTA and CDR2 FQGTGA. The CDR3 sequence is 14 residues long. The CDR3, as DNA: TGTGCCAGCAGCCCCGGACAGAACACCGGGGAGCTGTTTTTT. It yields the protein CASSPGQNTGELFF.

The CDR3 region has the DNA TGTGCCAGCAGTTCCCCGGGCGGGGACGCTGAAGCTTTCTTT. This codes for CASSSPGGDAEAFF. V and J are TRBV6-5 and TRBJ1-1; possible D gene TRBD1, 5 bases. Trimming took 4 bases from V and 6 from J, leaving 15 bases between them. Germline CDR1 reads MNHEY; CDR2 reads SVGAGI. The CDR3 runs 14 residues.

This chain connects TRBV28 to TRBJ2-3; a possible D gene is TRBD1 (5 bases). The length of the CDR3 is 15 residues. Trimming removed 5 bases at V and 6 bases at J, with 18 bases between. The V gene's germline CDR1 is MDHEN and CDR2 SYDVKM. The CDR3 loop reads CASSPPPPKGDTQYF. As DNA, the CDR3 is TGTGCCAGCAGTCCCCCCCCGCCTAAGGGGGATACGCAGTATTTT.

The V and J genes are TRBV7-9 and TRBJ1-1; a weak D match, TRBD1 (6 bases). CDR3 length: 13 residues. Germline CDR1 reads SEHNR; CDR2 reads FQNEAQ (reference sequence). Trimming removed 6 bases from V and 3 bases from J, with 11 bases in between. CDR3 region: CASRGTSYTEAFF. DNA of the CDR3: TGTGCCAGCAGAGGGACATCTTACACTGAAGCTTTCTTT.

The V and J genes are TRBV27 and TRBJ2-5, with TRBD2 matching 10 bases. Germline assignment: CDR1 MNHEY and CDR2 SMNVEV (reference sequence). Trimming at V came to 6 bases and at J to 1 base, leaving 5 bases not matched to a gene. This CDR3 contains 15 residues. The CDR3 protein is CASSRTSGSQETQYF. CDR3 sequence (DNA): TGTGCCAGCAGCCGGACTAGCGGATCCCAAGAGACCCAGTACTTC.

The rearrangement links TRBV2 to TRBJ2-7; 7 bases agree with TRBD1. V trimming: 5 bases; J trimming: 1 base; junction bases outside the gene matches: 2. The CDR3 length is 13 residues. CDR1 SNHLY and CDR2 FYNNEI come from the germline V gene. CDR3 DNA: TGTGCCAGCAGTAAGACAGGGTCCTACGAGCAGTACTTC. Protein sequence: CASSKTGSYEQYF.

This clone was seen a handful of times. This chain connects TRBV5-5 to TRBJ1-3, with 7 bases identical to TRBD1. Losses at the gene ends were 3 bases for V and 1 base for J; bases not matched to a gene: 4. Looked up from germline, CDR1 is SGHKS and CDR2 is YYEKEE (reference sequence). This CDR3 has 15 amino acids. The CDR3 bases are TGTGCCAGCAGCTCCGACAGGGTTTCTGGAAACACCATATATTTT. Its translation is CASSSDRVSGNTIYF.

DNA of the CDR3: TGTGCCAGCAGCATGGGACTAGCGGGGAACACCGGGGAGCTGTTTTTT. Translating gives CASSMGLAGNTGELFF. This sequence joins TRBV7-2 and TRBJ2-2, with 12 bases fitting TRBD2. V shed 5 bases, J shed 1 base, and the junction held 2 bases outside the gene matches. Germline values: CDR1 SGHTA, CDR2 FQGNSA. The CDR3 loop spans 16 amino acids.

This clone was counted a single time. The rearrangement joins TRBV9 to TRBJ1-1; D remains ambiguous. Trimming took off 0 bases at V and 5 bases at J, with 8 bases between the two ends. Germline loops: CDR1 SGDLS, CDR2 YYNGEE. The CDR3 contains 13 residues. CDR3 in amino acids: CASSVADGTEAFF. CDR3 DNA: TGTGCCAGCAGCGTAGCAGATGGAACTGAAGCTTTCTTT. Together with reference TRBV9 and TRBJ1-1, the CDR3 gives the full variable domain: DSGVTQTPKHLITATGQRVTLRCSPRSGDLSVYWYQQSLDQGLQFLIQYYNGEERAKGNILERFSAQQFPDLHSELNLSSLELGDSALYFCASSVADGTEAFFGQGTRLTVV.

The rearrangement uses TRBV4-3 and TRBJ1-5; possible D gene TRBD1, 5 bases. From germline, CDR1 is LGHNA and CDR2 YSLEER. Trimming removed 0 bases at V and 7 bases at J, with 13 bases between. The length of the CDR3 is 15 residues. The CDR3 DNA follows: TGCGCCAGCAGCCAAGATCGGGGCTCGGGGCAGCCCCAGCATTTT. It translates to CASSQDRGSGQPQHF.

The CDR3 bases are TGTGCCAGCAGCTCCCCCCGGACAAAACCACACCGAGGGAATGAAAAACTGTTTTTT. It specifies CASSSPRTKPHRGNEKLFF. This sequence joins TRBV7-8 and TRBJ1-4; perhaps TRBD1 as D (5 bases). Germline V gene data show CDR1 as SGHVS and CDR2 as FQNEAQ. The CDR3 contains 19 residues. Trimming left V 4 bases short and J 5 bases short, with 26 bases between.

This clone appeared a single time. The J gene is TRBJ2-2, the V gene TRBV4-3, with no clear D. V was trimmed by 2 bases and J by 7 bases, leaving 8 bases between them. CDR3 length: 13 amino acids. The germline V gene encodes CDR1 LGHNA and CDR2 YSLEER. Here the CDR3 DNA reads TGCGCCAGCAGCCAACCTCTGGGCGGGGAGCTGTTTTTT. Protein product: CASSQPLGGELFF.

This clone was picked up one time. The genes are TRBV7-2 and TRBJ2-3, with 14 bases fitting TRBD2. V lost 1 base and J lost 10; bases outside the gene matches: 4. The CDR3 is made up of 15 amino acids. CDR1 is SGHTA, CDR2 FQGNSA, per germline. The CDR3 is CASSLGLAGGPSQYF. The CDR3 coding sequence is TGTGCCAGCAGCTTAGGACTAGCGGGAGGGCCGTCGCAGTATTTT.

The V call is TRBV19, the J call TRBJ1-5; D remains ambiguous. The germline V and J ends were trimmed by 7 bases and 5 bases, with 15 bases remaining between them. CDR1 and CDR2 (germline): LNHDA, SQIVND (reference sequence). There are 14 residues in the CDR3. CDR3 coding DNA: TGTGCCAGTAACTCCGGGCCGGGTTATCAGCCCCAGCATTTT. Translation: CASNSGPGYQPQHF.

This clone was seen once. The chain joins TRBV6-1 to TRBJ2-7; D is tentatively TRBD1 or TRBD2 (6 bases each). The ends were cut back, 6 bases at V and 7 bases at J, with 16 bases in the middle. CDR3 size: 13 residues. Germline V lookup: CDR1 MNHNS, CDR2 SASEGT. Written as DNA, the CDR3 is TGTGCCAGCAGCCTCCGAGAGGGGGGAGAGCAGTACTTC. It is translated as CASSLREGGEQYF.

V is TRBV7-8 and J is TRBJ2-7; perhaps TRBD2 as D (6 bases). V shed 3 bases and J shed 2 bases, with 23 bases lying between them. CDR3 size: 18 residues. In germline, CDR1 is SGHVS, CDR2 FQNEAQ. The CDR3 region has the DNA TGTGCCAGCAGCTTGACAATTAATAGCGGAGTTTTCACCTACGAGCAGTACTTC. Amino acids: CASSLTINSGVFTYEQYF.

The chain couples TRBV7-2 to TRBJ2-7; 10 nucleotides align to TRBD2. The CDR3 is 14 residues long. Germline CDR1 reads SGHTA; CDR2 reads FQGNSA. The trim removed 8 bases at V and 0 bases at J, leaving 4 bases unmatched. In nucleotides, the CDR3 is TGTGCCAGCGGTTCTAGCGGGAGCTCCTACGAGCAGTACTTC. Amino acids: CASGSSGSSYEQYF.